This is a list of T cell receptor beta chains from one sample in a study of regulatory T cells in long-lasting Graves disease. TCRdb re-called the multiplex PCR reads through MiXCR, storing one row per CDR3 protein. The table shows approximately 540,000 distinct CDR3 sequences, with 12% occurring only once. The same data also contributed to another study, on T cells in Graves' hyperthyroidism and ophthalmopathy.

The material was peripheral blood mononuclear cells (PBMCs), obtained at new diagnosis, from a patient treated with antithyroid drugs. All receptors come from a woman in her 30s with Graves disease. Both conserved end residues are part of each CDR3. D genes are given only for firm matches. Where a row states a size, it is once, few, many or the class of an expanded clone; other rows omit it.

abundance	d_gene	v_gene	j_gene	len	CDR3nt	CDR3aa
many	TRBD1	TRBV12-3/TRBV12-4	TRBJ1-5	17	TGTGCCAGCAGTCGAAAAGGACAGGGAATTGGGTATCAGCCCCAGCATTTT	CASSRKGQGIGYQPQHF
many	NA	TRBV20-1	TRBJ2-7	15	TGCAGTGCTAGAGAGCTTAGGGAAGGTTTCTACGAGCAGTACTTC	CSARELREGFYEQYF
few	TRBD1	TRBV18	TRBJ2-7	15	TGTGCCAGCTCACTCCTATCGGGACAGGGAGCCGAGCAGTACTTC	CASSLLSGQGAEQYF
many	NA	TRBV10-3	TRBJ1-1	13	TGTGCCACCCTCGACAATATGAACACTGAAGCTTTCTTT	CATLDNMNTEAFF
many	NA	TRBV20-1	TRBJ1-2	14	TGCAGTGCTAGAGGGAGGGAGATGAGCTTGTACGGCACCTTC	CSARGREMSLYGTF
few	TRBD2	TRBV9	TRBJ2-3	15	TGTGCCAGCAGCGTTGCTAGCGGGACCACAGATACGCAGTATTTT	CASSVASGTTDTQYF
many	TRBD2	TRBV6-2/TRBV6-3	TRBJ2-7	14	TGTGCCAGCAGTAAAGCGGGAGAGCCACACGAGCAGTACTTC	CASSKAGEPHEQYF
many	TRBD1	TRBV29-1	TRBJ2-7	12	TGCAGCGTTACCGGGACAGTCTACGAGCAGTACTTC	CSVTGTVYEQYF
many	NA	TRBV18	TRBJ1-5	15	TGTGCCAGCTCACAGACCGGGACCCCGAATCAGCCCCAGCATTTT	CASSQTGTPNQPQHF
many	NA	TRBV20-1	TRBJ1-5	14	TGCAGTGCTAGCCCCTCGGTTCGAGGACAGCCCCAGCATTTT	CSASPSVRGQPQHF
many	NA	TRBV3-1	TRBJ1-1	16	TGTGCCAGCAGCCGGGACCCCTTGGCGTTGAACACTGAAGCTTTCTTT	CASSRDPLALNTEAFF
many	TRBD2	TRBV20-1	TRBJ2-3	16	TGCAGTGCAACACATCGACTAGCGGGAGAAGACGATACGCAGTATTTT	CSATHRLAGEDDTQYF
many	TRBD2	TRBV7-9	TRBJ2-7	20	TGTGCCAGCAGCTCCGCACGTATCGGACTAGCGGGGAGGGATCGAGACGAGCAGTACTTC	CASSSARIGLAGRDRDEQYF
many	NA	TRBV5-5	TRBJ1-1	15	TGTGCCAGCAGCCCACTACAATGGACCAACACTGAAGCTTTCTTT	CASSPLQWTNTEAFF
many	TRBD1	TRBV30	TRBJ1-2	13	TGTGCCTGGAGTCCGGGACAGATCTATGGCTACACCTTC	CAWSPGQIYGYTF
few	NA	TRBV6-5	TRBJ1-4	14	TGTGCCAGCAGTTATAGGACCCGAGGGGAAAAACTGTTTTTT	CASSYRTRGEKLFF
many	NA	TRBV12-3/TRBV12-4	TRBJ2-2	13	TGTGCCAGCAGGGACTCAACCACCGGGGAGCTGTTTTTT	CASRDSTTGELFF
many	NA	TRBV3-1	TRBJ2-1	12	TGTGCCAGCAGCCAAGACGGGATCAAGCAGTTCTTC	CASSQDGIKQFF
many	NA	TRBV10-3	TRBJ2-5	12	TGTGCCATCAGCGTGAAGGGAGAGACCCAGTACTTC	CAISVKGETQYF
many	NA	TRBV27	TRBJ2-1	18	TGTGCCAGCAGTGCCCCGGATTTTAGGACAATGCGGTACAATGAGCAGTTCTTC	CASSAPDFRTMRYNEQFF
many	TRBD2	TRBV30	TRBJ2-4	13	TGTGCCATCGAGGGGCGGGAGAGGTACATTCAGTACTTC	CAIEGRERYIQYF
few	TRBD2	TRBV19	TRBJ2-3	16	TGTGCCAGTAGTATGGGACTAGCGGGTCGCACAGATACGCAGTATTTT	CASSMGLAGRTDTQYF
many	NA	TRBV6-5	TRBJ2-2	13	TGTGCCAGCAGTTACGGGGTTCCGGGGGAGCTGTTTTTT	CASSYGVPGELFF
many	TRBD2	TRBV4-1	TRBJ2-7	15	TGCGCCAGCAGCCTCTCTACCCTAGCGGGAGTCGAGCAGTACTTC	CASSLSTLAGVEQYF
many	TRBD1	TRBV19	TRBJ1-6	17	TGTGCCAGTAGATCACGACAGGGATTCCACTATAATTCACCCCTCCACTTT	CASRSRQGFHYNSPLHF
few	NA	TRBV6-1	TRBJ1-5	13	TGTGCCAGCAGAAATGGACAAGGCCAGCCCCAGCATTTT	CASRNGQGQPQHF
many	NA	TRBV11-2	TRBJ1-1	15	TGTGCCAGCAGCCCCAGGCAAGGGGGTTACACTGAAGCTTTCTTT	CASSPRQGGYTEAFF
many	NA	TRBV2	TRBJ1-1	12	TGTGCCAGCAGCGCGAGGTGGGCTGAAGCTTTCTTT	CASSARWAEAFF
many	TRBD1	TRBV5-1	TRBJ2-7	15	TGCGCCAGCAGCTTGGTCGACAGGGAAACCTACGAGCAGTACTTC	CASSLVDRETYEQYF
NA	TRBD1	TRBV19	TRBJ1-1	16	TGTGCCAGTAGTAGACCGGGGCAGGGGGCGAACACTGAAGCTTTCTTT	CASSRPGQGANTEAFF
many	TRBD1	TRBV6-5	TRBJ1-5	14	TGTGCCAGCAGTTACTCGACAGGGGTTCAGCCCCAGCATTTT	CASSYSTGVQPQHF
NA	NA	TRBV5-6	TRBJ2-1	12	TGTGCCAGCAGCTACTCCTACAATGAGCGGTTCTTC	CASSYSYNERFF